One and the same sample provided the 18 T cell receptor beta chains below, sequenced in a study of blood T cell repertoires in COVID-19. The data were produced by immunoSEQ multiplex PCR, yet TCRdb's version contains in-frame clones alone and is incomplete. This sample has some 170,000 clones; more than 75% occur once, and the top ten carry around 12%. The sequenced sample was peripheral blood. The receptors originated from a woman in her sixties or seventies with COVID-19, enrolled during active disease.

V and J are TRBV11-3 and TRBJ2-3; 12 bases map to TRBD1. The CDR3 sequence is 14 residues long. The J segment lost 7 bases and the V segment lost 4 bases, leaving 3 bases of the junction unmatched. Per the germline V gene, CDR1 is SGHNT and CDR2 is YENEEA. The CDR3 nucleotides read TGTGCCAGCAGCTCGGGACAGGGGGCAAATACGCAGTATTTT. Encoded protein: CASSSGQGANTQYF.

In its sample, this clone was seen a few times. The chain is built from TRBV7-3 and TRBJ1-2; D not certain. Germline V gives CDR1 SGHTA, CDR2 FQGTGA. This CDR3 has 14 amino acids. The V and J ends lost 1 base and 0 bases respectively, with 6 bases between them. CDR3 region: CASSLKSANYGYTF. The CDR3, as DNA: TGTGCCAGCAGCTTAAAGTCAGCTAACTATGGCTACACCTTC.

V is TRBV28 and J is TRBJ1-1; 9 positions agree with TRBD1. The CDR3 contains 14 residues. Germline trimming cut 6 bases from V and 5 bases from J; bases unmatched to any gene: 7. Germline CDR1 MDHEN, CDR2 SYDVKM. The CDR3 nucleotides are TGTGCCAGCAGAAATGGACAGGGGAGGACTGAAGCTTTCTTT. This sequence encodes CASRNGQGRTEAFF.

This sequence joins TRBV19 and TRBJ1-6; D is uncertain. The ends were cut back, 4 bases at V and 7 bases at J, with 11 bases in the middle. This CDR3 has 14 residues. Germline loops: CDR1 LNHDA, CDR2 SQIVND (reference sequence). For the CDR3, the DNA is TGTGCCAGTAGTAACCCCGCCAGGAATTCACCCCTCCACTTT. It translates to CASSNPARNSPLHF.

The chain links TRBV5-6 to TRBJ1-3; D ambiguous. This CDR3 spans 16 amino acids. V lost 3 bases, J lost 0 bases, and 13 bases lay in between. The V gene's germline CDR1 is SGHDT and CDR2 YYEEEE. The CDR3 DNA follows: TGTGCCAGCAGCTCCCCTAATGGGCGCTCTGGAAACACCATATATTTT. This sequence encodes CASSSPNGRSGNTIYF.

The chain has TRBV30 and TRBJ1-1; TRBD1 matches 8 bases. Losses at the gene ends were 2 bases for V and 3 bases for J; bases not matched to a gene: 5. CDR3 size: 14 residues. CDR1 GTSNPN and CDR2 SVGIG come from the germline V gene (reference sequence). The CDR3 is CAWSRDRFYTEAFF. DNA of the CDR3: TGTGCCTGGAGTAGGGACAGGTTTTACACTGAAGCTTTCTTT.

The J gene is TRBJ1-6, the V gene TRBV15, with 7 bases that match TRBD1. This CDR3 is built from 15 residues. V trimming: 5 bases; J trimming: 10 bases; junction bases outside the gene matches: 11. Germline CDR1 and CDR2: LNHNV and YYDKDF (reference sequence). The CDR3 here is CATSGRQGGGSPLHF. The CDR3 bases are TGTGCCACCAGCGGAAGGCAGGGGGGCGGCTCACCCCTCCACTTT. The full variable domain, its missing parts supplied by reference TRBV15 and TRBJ1-6, is DAMVIQNPRYQVTQFGKPVTLSCSQTLNHNVMYWYQQKSSQAPKLLFHYYDKDFNNEADTPDNFQSRRPNTSFCFLDIRSPGLGDTAMYLCATSGRQGGGSPLHFGNGTRLTVT.

The chain combines TRBV28 with TRBJ1-1; D remains ambiguous. Trimming left V 6 bases short and J 0 bases short, with 11 bases between. The CDR3 totals 14 residues. Germline V CDR1 and CDR2: MDHEN, SYDVKM. The CDR3 reads CASSTPGLNTEAFF. The CDR3 DNA follows: TGTGCCAGCAGCACCCCCGGGTTGAACACTGAAGCTTTCTTT.

The chain recombines TRBV28 with TRBJ1-6; 9 bases fit TRBD1. The length of the CDR3 is 16 residues. The germline V gene has CDR1 MDHEN and CDR2 SYDVKM. After removal of 5 bases from V and 10 bases from J, the junction contained 12 bases not matched to a gene. The CDR3 loop is CASSPRGQGFWSPLHF. The CDR3 coding sequence is TGTGCCAGCAGTCCCCGAGGACAGGGGTTTTGGTCACCCCTCCACTTT.

The table lists this clone with a count of one. V usage is TRBV6-5 and J usage is TRBJ2-1, with D unclear. This CDR3 has 12 residues. The V end lost 6 bases, the J end lost 4 bases, and 7 bases lay between the germline ends. Germline V gives CDR1 MNHEY, CDR2 SVGAGI. The CDR3 coding sequence is TGTGCCAGCAGACGCCAGTACAATGAGCAGTTCTTC. It yields the protein CASRRQYNEQFF.

The chain combines TRBV4-1 with TRBJ1-2; D call uncertain. Trimming shortened V by 6 bases and J by 6 bases, and 17 bases separated the two germline ends. The CDR3 has 14 amino acids. In germline, CDR1 is MGHRA, CDR2 YSYEKL. In DNA form, the CDR3 reads TGCGCCAGCAGACTCATTGTTACCGGGGATGGCTACACCTTC. It encodes CASRLIVTGDGYTF.

The rearrangement joins TRBV12-3 or TRBV12-4 to TRBJ1-6, with D perhaps TRBD1 (6 bases). The CDR3 consists of 12 residues. Trimming took off 9 bases at V and 9 bases at J, with 12 bases between the two ends. CDR3 coding DNA: TGTGCCAGTACAGGGTTTCGTTCACCCCTCCACTTT. Its translation: CASTGFRSPLHF.

The rearrangement uses TRBV6-2 or TRBV6-3 and TRBJ1-2; the D is unclear. The CDR3 has 14 amino acids. Germline CDR1 reads MNHEY; CDR2 reads SVGEGT. V dropped 4 bases and J dropped 0 bases, with 9 bases sitting between them. CDR3 protein: CASSSRGTNYGYTF. In nucleotides, the CDR3 is TGTGCCAGCAGTTCCCGAGGGACTAACTATGGCTACACCTTC.

This chain uses TRBV9 with TRBJ1-3, with 7 bases that match TRBD1. The CDR3 length is 15 residues. Germline V gene data show CDR1 as SGDLS and CDR2 as YYNGEE. With 4 bases clipped from V and 7 bases from J, the junction kept 11 bases outside the gene matches. This chain's CDR3 is CASSPRTGFWNTIYF. The DNA of the CDR3 is TGTGCCAGCAGCCCGCGGACAGGTTTCTGGAACACCATATATTTT.

The chain recombines TRBV6-4 with TRBJ2-1; D may be TRBD1 (5 bases). Germline loops: CDR1 MRHNA, CDR2 SNTAGT. The CDR3 has 15 amino acids. The V end lost 5 bases, the J end lost 0 bases, and 11 bases lay between the germline ends. The CDR3 DNA is TGTGCCAGCAGTCTACAGGTTGGCTCCTACAATGAGCAGTTCTTC. Its translation: CASSLQVGSYNEQFF.

The rearrangement joins TRBV6-6 to TRBJ2-7; the match to TRBD1 covers 7 bases. In germline, CDR1 is MNHNY, CDR2 SVGAGI (reference sequence). The CDR3 runs 14 residues. J gave up 3 bases and V 6 bases, and 8 bases lay outside the gene matches. CDR3 sequence (DNA): TGTGCCAGCAGCTCGAAACAGGGGAACTACGAGCAGTACTTC. Amino acid sequence: CASSSKQGNYEQYF.

This sequence joins TRBV2 and TRBJ2-7, with 8 bases identical to TRBD1. This CDR3 has 14 residues. CDR1 SNHLY and CDR2 FYNNEI come from the germline V gene. V gave up 6 bases and J gave up 0 bases; unmatched junction bases: 4. As DNA, the CDR3 is TGTGCCAGCAGACCGGGACAGGTCTCCTACGAGCAGTACTTC. Translation: CASRPGQVSYEQYF.

The chain employs TRBV10-3 and TRBJ2-1; D is possibly TRBD2 (5 bases). The CDR3 spans 14 residues. Germline CDR1 reads ENHRY; CDR2 reads SYGVKD. Trimming pared 0 bases from V and 8 bases from J, leaving 11 bases between. This CDR3 reads CAISESWRIDEQFF. The CDR3 nucleotides read TGTGCCATCAGTGAGTCTTGGAGGATCGATGAGCAGTTCTTC.